The T cell receptor beta chain described here comes from a study of blood T cell repertoires in COVID-19. For the study at large: Sites across the United States, Italy and Spain contributed samples from acute and convalescent COVID-19.

The CDR3 consists of 15 residues. V was shortened by 4 bases and J by 1 base, with 14 bases between the two germline ends. Germline assignment: CDR1 SGHRS and CDR2 YFSETQ. Original methodology: Amplification of reference gene primers provided the estimated nucleated cell counts. The method was immunoSEQ multiplex PCR; TCRdb's version includes in-frame clones alone and lacks a portion of them. V, J and clone size were drawn from that table, and D and trimming were deduced from the DNA. Of 250,000 to 300,000 clones listed, approximately 90% were seen once; the top ten hold around 15%. Researchers sorted participants into cohorts using their self-reported clinical history. In Cohort 3, a recovered donor had either two negative PCRs, clearance, or symptom resolution.

Sequencing was carried out using PBMCs or T cells enriched from blood (not recorded which). This chain joins TRBV5-1 and TRBJ1-2, with unresolved D. This receptor was taken from a man aged 18-30 years who had recovered from COVID-19. CDR3 sequence (DNA): TGCGCCAGCAGCCCCGGAGAGGAGGTTAACTATGGCTACACCTTC. Amino acids: CASSPGEEVNYGYTF.